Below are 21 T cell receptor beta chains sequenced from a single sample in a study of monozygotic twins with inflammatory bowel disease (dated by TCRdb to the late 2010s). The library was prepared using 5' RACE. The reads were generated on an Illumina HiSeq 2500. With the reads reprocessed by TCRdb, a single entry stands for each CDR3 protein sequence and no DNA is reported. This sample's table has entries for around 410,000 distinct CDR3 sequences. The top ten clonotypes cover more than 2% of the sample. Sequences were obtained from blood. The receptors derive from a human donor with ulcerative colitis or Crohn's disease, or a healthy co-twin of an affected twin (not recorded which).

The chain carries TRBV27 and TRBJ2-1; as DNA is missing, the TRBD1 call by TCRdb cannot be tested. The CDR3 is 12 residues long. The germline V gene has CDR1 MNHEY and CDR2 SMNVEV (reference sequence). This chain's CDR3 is CASSSYRGRQFF.

Here the CDR3 reads CASSQSGLATEQFF. The J gene is TRBJ2-1, the V gene TRBV3-1; TCRdb picks TRBD2, but there is no DNA to check that call. Germline V lookup: CDR1 LGHDT, CDR2 YNNKEL (reference sequence). CDR3 length equals 14 residues.

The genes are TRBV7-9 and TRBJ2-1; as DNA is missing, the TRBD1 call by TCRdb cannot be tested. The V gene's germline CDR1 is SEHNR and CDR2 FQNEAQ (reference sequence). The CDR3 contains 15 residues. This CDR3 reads CASSPGTGQNNEQFF. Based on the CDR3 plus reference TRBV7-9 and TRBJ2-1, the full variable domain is DTGVSQNPRHKITKRGQNVTFRCDPISEHNRLYWYRQTLGQGPEFLTYFQNEAQLEKSRLLSDRFSAERPKGSFSTLEIQRTEQGDSAMYLCASSPGTGQNNEQFFGPGTRLTVL.

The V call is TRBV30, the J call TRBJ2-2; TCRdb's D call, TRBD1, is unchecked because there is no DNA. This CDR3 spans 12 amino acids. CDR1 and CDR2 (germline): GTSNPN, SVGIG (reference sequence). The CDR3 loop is CAGQGGTGELFF.

CDR3 residues: CASSLLRGEQYF. The genes are TRBV5-6 and TRBJ2-7; TCRdb gives TRBD1 as the D gene, but with no DNA this cannot be confirmed. The CDR3 spans 12 residues. Germline V gene lookup returns CDR1 SGHDT and CDR2 YYEEEE.

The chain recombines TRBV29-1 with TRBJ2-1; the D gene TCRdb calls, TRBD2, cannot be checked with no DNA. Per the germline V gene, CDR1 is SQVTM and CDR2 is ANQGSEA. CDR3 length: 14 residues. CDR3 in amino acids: CSQGAGGPVDEQFF.

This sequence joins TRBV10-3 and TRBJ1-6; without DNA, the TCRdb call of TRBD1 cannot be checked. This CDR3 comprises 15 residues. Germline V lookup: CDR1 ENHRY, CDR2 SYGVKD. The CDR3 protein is CAISESSSPPSPLHF.

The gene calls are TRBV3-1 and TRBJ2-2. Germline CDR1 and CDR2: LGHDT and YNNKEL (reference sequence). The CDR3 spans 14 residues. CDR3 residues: CASSQSLSSGELFF.

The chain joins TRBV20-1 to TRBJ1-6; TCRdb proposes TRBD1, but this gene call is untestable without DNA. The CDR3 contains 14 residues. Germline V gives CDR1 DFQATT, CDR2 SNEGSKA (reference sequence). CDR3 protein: CSARGGDLNSPLHF.

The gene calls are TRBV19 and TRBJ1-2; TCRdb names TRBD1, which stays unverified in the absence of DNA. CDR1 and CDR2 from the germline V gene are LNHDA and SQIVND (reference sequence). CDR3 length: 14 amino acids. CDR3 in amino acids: CASGSRGAGYGYTF.

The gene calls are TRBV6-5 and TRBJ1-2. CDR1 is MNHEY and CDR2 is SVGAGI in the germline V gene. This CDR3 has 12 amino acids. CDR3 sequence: CASRAPNYGYTF.

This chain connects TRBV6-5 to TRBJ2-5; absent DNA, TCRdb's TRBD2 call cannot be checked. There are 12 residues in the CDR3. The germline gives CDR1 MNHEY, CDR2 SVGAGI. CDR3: CASGPRQETQYF.

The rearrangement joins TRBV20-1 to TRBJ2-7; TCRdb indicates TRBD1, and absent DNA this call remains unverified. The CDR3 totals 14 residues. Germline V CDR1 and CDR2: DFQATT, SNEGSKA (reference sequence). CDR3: CSANTGTNAYEQYF.

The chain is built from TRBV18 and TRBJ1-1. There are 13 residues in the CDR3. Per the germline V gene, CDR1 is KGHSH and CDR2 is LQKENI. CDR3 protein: CASSPKGITEAFF.

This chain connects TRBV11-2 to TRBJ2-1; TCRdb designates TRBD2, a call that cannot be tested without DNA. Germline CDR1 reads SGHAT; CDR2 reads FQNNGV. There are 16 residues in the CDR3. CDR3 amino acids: CASSFLSASGGNEQFF.

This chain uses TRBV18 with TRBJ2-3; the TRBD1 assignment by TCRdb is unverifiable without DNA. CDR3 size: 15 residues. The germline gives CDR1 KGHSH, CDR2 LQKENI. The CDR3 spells CASSPRGQGTDTQYF.

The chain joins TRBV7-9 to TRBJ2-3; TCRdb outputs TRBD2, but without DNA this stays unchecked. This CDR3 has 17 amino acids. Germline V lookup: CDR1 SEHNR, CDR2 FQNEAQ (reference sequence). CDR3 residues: CASSSPRTSSSTDTQYF.

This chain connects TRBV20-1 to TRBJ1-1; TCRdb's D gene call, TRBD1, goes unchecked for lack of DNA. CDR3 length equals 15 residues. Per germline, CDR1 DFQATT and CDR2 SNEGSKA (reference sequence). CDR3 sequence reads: CSARDWGGKNTEAFF.

The CDR3 sequence: CAWSVTGGTDTQYF. V gene TRBV30 combines with J gene TRBJ2-3. Germline V gene sequence: CDR1 GTSNPN, CDR2 SVGIG (reference sequence). This CDR3 is 14 amino acids long.

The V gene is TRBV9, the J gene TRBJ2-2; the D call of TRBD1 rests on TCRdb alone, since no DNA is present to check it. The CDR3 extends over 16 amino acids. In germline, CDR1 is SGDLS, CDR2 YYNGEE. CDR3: CASSFHSGTGVGELFF.

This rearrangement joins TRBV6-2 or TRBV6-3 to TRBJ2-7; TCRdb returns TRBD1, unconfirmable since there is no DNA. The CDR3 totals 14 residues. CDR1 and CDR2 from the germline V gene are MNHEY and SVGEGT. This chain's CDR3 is CASSFGLGGYEQYF.